These T cell receptor beta chains were read from a single sample in a study of HIV-infected patients and healthy controls. TCRdb reanalysed the 5' RACE reads using MiXCR and keeps one entry per CDR3 protein. The repertoire holds approximately 9,300 distinct CDR3 sequences, with 5.5% to 7% as singletons. The source was blood, collected during antiretroviral therapy. The receptor set was obtained from an adult with HIV infection. The donor label of this sample is uncertain. The CDR3 runs from the conserved cysteine through the conserved F or W. The order of the fields is J gene, clone size, V gene, D gene, CDR3 DNA, CDR3 protein. The D gene is left open where the match is weak. Some rows mark clone size as missing; the rest say once, few, many or name a class of expanded clone.

>TRBJ2-3|many|TRBV3-1|TRBD2
TGTGCCAGCAGCCAATTGACTAGCGGGAAAGATACGCAGTATTTT
CASSQLTSGKDTQYF
>TRBJ2-7|many|TRBV6-2/TRBV6-3|.
TGTGCCAGCAGCGGCCAGCGCTACGAGCAGTACTTC
CASSGQRYEQYF
>TRBJ2-1|many|TRBV7-9|TRBD1
TGTGCCAGCAGCATGCAGGGGGCTGCCTACAATGAGCAGTTCTTC
CASSMQGAAYNEQFF
>TRBJ2-5|.|TRBV10-3|.
TGTGCCATCAGTGAGGACGCCGGGATCCAGTACTTC
CAISEDAGIQYF
>TRBJ1-2|many|TRBV4-1|TRBD1
TGCGCCAGCAGCCGCCCACTTGGGACAGATGGCTACACCTTC
CASSRPLGTDGYTF
>TRBJ1-5|many|TRBV19|.
TGTGCCAGTAGTAACCCGGCCCGGGGATCAGGCAATCAGCCCCAGCATTTT
CASSNPARGSGNQPQHF
>TRBJ2-1|many|TRBV12-3/TRBV12-4|TRBD2
TGTGCCACACACGGACTAGCGGGGGCCGTGTTC
CATHGLAGAVF
>TRBJ2-7|.|TRBV5-5|.
TGTGCCAGCAGCCGAGAAGACGGTTACGAGCAGTACTTC
CASSREDGYEQYF
>TRBJ2-1|many|TRBV14|TRBD2
TGTGCCAGCAGCCAAGAACCGCGGGAGTGGTACAATGAGCAGTTCTTC
CASSQEPREWYNEQFF
>TRBJ1-1|many|TRBV30|TRBD1
TGTGCCTGGAGTGTACAGGGGGCGAGGGTTGCGGAAGCTTTCTTT
CAWSVQGARVAEAFF
>TRBJ1-1|many|TRBV12-3/TRBV12-4|TRBD1
TGTGCTACCCGCCTCCGGGGGCAGGGGGTGAACACTGAAGCTTTCTTT
CATRLRGQGVNTEAFF
>TRBJ1-5|many|TRBV6-2/TRBV6-3|.
TGTGCCAGCAGGGATAGCAATCAGCCCCAGCATTTT
CASRDSNQPQHF
>TRBJ1-6|many|TRBV30|.
TGTGCCTGGAGTACCCCCCCCCAGACTAATTCACCCCTCCACTTT
CAWSTPPQTNSPLHF
>TRBJ2-3|medium-sized|TRBV3-1|.
TGTGCCAGCCGGAGAGGCGCAGATACGCAGTATTTT
CASRRGADTQYF
>TRBJ1-1|medium-sized|TRBV6-5|.
TGTGCCAGCAGTCAGGGACGCTCCGCTGAAGCTTTCTTT
CASSQGRSAEAFF
>TRBJ1-5|many|TRBV9|.
TGTGCCAGCAGTACAGGGACTCAGCCCCAGCATTTT
CASSTGTQPQHF
>TRBJ1-1|.|TRBV6-2/TRBV6-3|.
TGTGCCAGCGGGCACGGGACTGAAGCTTTCTTT
CASGHGTEAFF
>TRBJ2-2|many|TRBV7-6|TRBD1
TGTGCCAGCATTGGAGGGACAGGCTACACCGGGGAGCTGTTTTTT
CASIGGTGYTGELFF
>TRBJ2-3|medium-sized|TRBV20-1|TRBD1
TGCAGTGCCAGTAACAGGGGGCACACAGATACGCAGTATTTT
CSASNRGHTDTQYF
>TRBJ2-6|many|TRBV18|.
TGTGCCAGCTCACCAAATCCGGGCGTTGGGGCCAACGTCCTGACTTTC
CASSPNPGVGANVLTF
>TRBJ2-7|.|TRBV3-1|TRBD1
TGTGCCAGCAGCCAACCGGACAGGGCGCCCTACGAGCAGTACTTC
CASSQPDRAPYEQYF
>TRBJ2-2|few|TRBV5-1|.
TGCGCCAGCAGCTGGCCGGGACTGGACACCGGGGAGCTGTTTTTT
CASSWPGLDTGELFF
>TRBJ2-3|many|TRBV29-1|.
TGCAGCGTTGAAGACGAGGTGACTAGCACAGATACGCAGTATTTT
CSVEDEVTSTDTQYF
>TRBJ2-3|many|TRBV7-2|.
TGTGCCAGCAGCCCCCGCACAGATACGCAGTATTTT
CASSPRTDTQYF
>TRBJ1-1|many|TRBV7-9|.
TGTGCCAGCAGCTTTGGGGGGGGGAGAGCGAACACTGAAGCTTTCTTT
CASSFGGGRANTEAFF
>TRBJ1-1|.|TRBV11-2|.
TGTGCCAGCAGCCCCCGGTCCCCGACCACTGAAGCTTTCTTT
CASSPRSPTTEAFF
>TRBJ2-5|many|TRBV5-6|.
TGTGCCAGCAGCTTCTCGGGGGCCAACCAAGAGACCCAGTACTTC
CASSFSGANQETQYF